This TCR beta chain was sequenced in a study of metastatic and nonmetastatic thyroid tumors. Overall study context: It was across blood and tumor or nodule tissue from malignant and benign thyroid patients that repertoires were compared.

Until they underwent thyroid surgery, no patient had received any treatment. The CDR3 spans 12 residues. Trimming pared 3 bases from V and 5 bases from J, leaving 7 bases between. Germline lookup yields CDR1 SGHTA and CDR2 FQGNSA. Study conclusions and caveats: In blood and tumor, TCR beta diversity was reportedly significantly higher in malignant thyroid tumors than in benign nodules.

A word on this clone: Its cognate antigen is unknown.

In the authors' workflow: CDR3 was compared across clinicopathological groups, and the resulting differences were used to build a distant-metastasis classifier for papillary thyroid cancer. TCRdb reanalyzed the PCR reads via MiXCR. These V and J calls rely on TCRdb rather than the paper's analysis. This table has approximately 41,000 clones, approximately 24% appearing once. The genes are TRBV7-2 and TRBJ2-5, with D unclear. The origin of this receptor is a female donor with papillary thyroid cancer or a benign thyroid nodule (not recorded which). Some clones in this sample may be carry-over from other donors' samples. Material: tumor tissue. In DNA form, the CDR3 reads TGTGCCAGCAGCTTTAACATGGAGACCCAGTACTTC. Translation: CASSFNMETQYF. The full variable domain, completed using reference TRBV7-2 and TRBJ2-5, is GAGVSQSPSNKVTEKGKDVELRCDPISGHTALYWYRQSLGQGLEFLIYFQGNSAPDKSGLPSDRFSAERTGGSVSTLTIQRTQQEDSAVYLCASSFNMETQYFGPGTRLLVL.